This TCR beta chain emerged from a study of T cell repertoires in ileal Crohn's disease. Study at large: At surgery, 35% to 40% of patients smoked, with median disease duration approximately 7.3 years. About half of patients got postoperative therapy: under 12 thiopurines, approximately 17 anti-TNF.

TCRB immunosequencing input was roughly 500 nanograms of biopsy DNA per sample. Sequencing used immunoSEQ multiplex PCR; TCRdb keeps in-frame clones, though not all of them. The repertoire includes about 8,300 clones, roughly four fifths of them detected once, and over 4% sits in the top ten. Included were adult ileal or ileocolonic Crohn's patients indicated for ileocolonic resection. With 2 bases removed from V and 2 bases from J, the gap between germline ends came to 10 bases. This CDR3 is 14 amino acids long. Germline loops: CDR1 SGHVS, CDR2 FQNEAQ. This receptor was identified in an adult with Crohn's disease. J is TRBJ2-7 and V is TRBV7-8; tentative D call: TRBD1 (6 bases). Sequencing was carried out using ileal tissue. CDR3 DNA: TGTGCCAGCAGCTTATCGCCAGGGGCCTACGAGCAGTACTTC. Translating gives CASSLSPGAYEQYF. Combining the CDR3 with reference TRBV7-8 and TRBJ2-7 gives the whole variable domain GAGVSQSPRYKVAKRGQDVALRCDPISGHVSLFWYQQALGQGPEFLTYFQNEAQLDKSGLPSDRFFAERPEGSVSTLKIQRTQQEDSAVYLCASSLSPGAYEQYFGPGTRLTVT.